The 18 T cell receptor beta chains given below trace back to one sample, sequenced in a study of persistence of HIV-infected CD4 T cells (TCRdb year 2020). Their cognate antigens are unknown. The label giving this sample's treatment or condition can be read as: suppressive antiretroviral therapy. A pool of overlapping HIV-1 Gag 15-mer peptides was used at 0.9 to 1 ug per peptide per mL for cell stimulation. Responding CD4+ T cells were sorted by upregulation of both CD40 ligand and CD69. TCRbeta repertoires were sequenced from genomic DNA with the immunoSEQ hsTCRB assay version 4 in survey mode. What TCRdb holds here is the immuneACCESS table cut down to in-frame rearrangements. Part of the clones is not present; checked against another copy, under half of the missing clones reflect an unresolved V gene, and the others are unexplained. A total of 13,000 or so clones appear in this sample, about three fifths of them only once. Jointly, the top ten make up less than 9% of the sample.

This specimen consisted of CD4+ T cells sorted from PBMCs after approximately 19-hour stimulation, obtained from a patient who received antiretroviral therapy. The cell subset or site label, as the study defines it: CD40L+CD69+ CD4 T cells responding to HIV-1 Gag peptides. The receptors shown here come from an adult man with HIV who was CMV-seropositive.

V is TRBV5-1 and J is TRBJ1-2; no reliable D call. The CDR3 covers 14 residues. Germline V gene sequence: CDR1 SGHRS, CDR2 YFSETQ. The V and J ends lost 4 bases and 2 bases respectively, with 12 bases between them. The CDR3 protein is CASSVEWGNYGYTF. CDR3 nucleotides: TGCGCCAGCAGCGTGGAATGGGGAAACTATGGCTACACCTTC.

The rearrangement joins TRBV19 to TRBJ2-3; 7 nucleotides align to TRBD2. Germline V lookup: CDR1 LNHDA, CDR2 SQIVND (reference sequence). There are 17 residues in the CDR3. The V segment lost 1 base and the J segment 3 bases; nucleotides outside the gene matches: 10. CDR3 protein: CASSIGLAELGTDTQYF. CDR3 DNA: TGTGCCAGTAGTATAGGACTAGCAGAACTGGGGACAGATACGCAGTATTTT.

The rearrangement uses TRBV6-4 and TRBJ2-1; TRBD2 agrees at 11 bases. This CDR3 contains 16 residues. Germline-derived CDR1 and CDR2 are MRHNA and SNTAGT. Unmatched junction bases numbered 8, after V lost 4 bases and J lost 6 bases. CDR3 loop: CASSALSGGAGNEQFF. The CDR3 coding sequence is TGTGCCAGCAGTGCCCTTAGCGGGGGGGCTGGCAATGAGCAGTTCTTC.

This chain joins TRBV10-3 and TRBJ1-5; D may be TRBD1 (6 bases). V shed 1 base and J shed 6 bases, with 10 bases lying between them. The germline CDR1 and CDR2 sequences are ENHRY and SYGVKD. This CDR3 has 14 amino acids. The CDR3 nucleotides read TGTGCCATCAGTGAGTTGCTAGGGGGTCAGCCCCAGCATTTT. Residues: CAISELLGGQPQHF.

The genes are TRBV11-2 and TRBJ2-1; D unresolved. Germline lookup yields CDR1 SGHAT and CDR2 FQNNGV. V dropped 0 bases and J dropped 8 bases, with 5 bases sitting between them. The CDR3 contains 12 residues. CDR3 loop: CASSLDAHEQFF. In nucleotides, the CDR3 is TGTGCCAGCAGCTTAGATGCCCATGAGCAGTTCTTC.

In its sample, this clone was seen a few times. CDR3 residues: CASSPGQTQSGANVLTF. Here the CDR3 DNA reads TGTGCCAGCAGCCCAGGACAGACCCAATCTGGGGCCAACGTCCTGACTTTC. The J gene is TRBJ2-6, the V gene TRBV5-4, with D perhaps matching TRBD1 (6 bases). Germline CDR1 SGHNT, CDR2 YYREEE (reference sequence). With 4 bases removed from V and 1 base from J, the gap between germline ends came to 15 bases. The CDR3 has 17 amino acids.

The V and J genes are TRBV6-2 or TRBV6-3 and TRBJ1-1; the D is unclear. With 6 bases removed from V and 1 base from J, the gap between germline ends came to 15 bases. The CDR3 covers 15 residues. The germline gives CDR1 MNHEY, CDR2 SVGEGT. The CDR3 nucleotides are TGTGCCAGCAGCTCCCTCGGAGCGCGGAACACTGAAGCTTTCTTT. This codes for CASSSLGARNTEAFF.

This clone is medium-sized. This chain connects TRBV7-8 to TRBJ1-3, with D hard to call. Germline CDR1 SGHVS, CDR2 FQNEAQ. V was trimmed by 1 base and J by 4 bases, leaving 8 bases between them. This CDR3 is 14 amino acids long. In DNA, the CDR3 is TGTGCCAGCAGCTTAGAACAAAAGGGAAACACCATATATTTT. This sequence encodes CASSLEQKGNTIYF.

The rearrangement uses TRBV19 and TRBJ1-5; possibly TRBD1 for D (5 bases). CDR1 LNHDA and CDR2 SQIVND come from the germline V gene (reference sequence). V lost 7 bases to trimming and J lost 2 bases, with 18 bases between them. The CDR3 has 16 residues. The CDR3 loop reads CASTLWRGEGNQPQHF. The CDR3 DNA sequence: TGTGCCAGTACCTTATGGAGGGGTGAAGGCAATCAGCCCCAGCATTTT.

The CDR3 region is CAISVRGSYQETQYF. The CDR3 coding sequence is TGTGCCATCAGTGTAAGGGGTTCGTACCAAGAGACCCAGTACTTC. This chain uses TRBV10-3 with TRBJ2-5; D is perhaps TRBD1 (5 bases). Germline CDR1 is ENHRY and CDR2 is SYGVKD. The CDR3 contains 15 residues. The V end was cut by 4 bases, the J end by 0 bases, with 12 bases between.

The V gene is TRBV4-1, the J gene TRBJ1-2, with D unclear. V lost 0 bases and J lost 7, with 15 bases in between. Germline CDR1 MGHRA, CDR2 YSYEKL. The CDR3 has 15 residues. The CDR3 spells CASSQDSKGTGGYTF. The DNA for the CDR3 is TGCGCCAGCAGCCAAGATAGTAAGGGTACTGGTGGCTACACCTTC.

The genes are TRBV19 and TRBJ2-3; D uncertain. CDR1 LNHDA and CDR2 SQIVND come from the germline V gene (reference sequence). This CDR3 comprises 11 residues. The ends were cut back, 7 bases at V and 6 bases at J, with 8 bases in the middle. Written as DNA, the CDR3 is TGTGCCAGTAAGTCGACGGATACGCAGTATTTT. Protein sequence: CASKSTDTQYF.

The V gene is TRBV6-4, the J gene TRBJ1-6, with TRBD1 identical over 7 bases. Germline CDR1 is MRHNA and CDR2 is SNTAGT. The CDR3 is 13 amino acids. The V and J ends lost 10 bases and 7 bases, in that order; junction bases with no gene match: 7. CDR3 in DNA: TGTGCCACCCGCCGGGACAGAAATTCACCCCTCCACTTT. It yields the protein CATRRDRNSPLHF.

J is TRBJ2-5 and V is TRBV11-1, with 9 bases fitting TRBD1. The CDR3 length is 15 residues. Germline V gene lookup returns CDR1 SGHAT and CDR2 FQDESV (reference sequence). The ends lost 6 bases at V and 5 bases at J; junction bases unmatched: 10. CDR3 residues: CASRGGQGTFETQYF. The CDR3 nucleotides read TGTGCCAGCAGGGGAGGACAGGGGACATTTGAGACCCAGTACTTC.

CDR3 coding DNA: TGTGCCAGCAGCTGGGGAGGGACACGGAACACTGAAGCTTTCTTT. Its translation: CASSWGGTRNTEAFF. The rearrangement links TRBV5-4 to TRBJ1-1, with D possibly TRBD1 on 6 matching bases. The CDR3 contains 15 residues. Looked up from germline, CDR1 is SGHNT and CDR2 is YYREEE (reference sequence). The V end lost 3 bases, the J end lost 1 base, and 13 bases lay between the germline ends.

The CDR3 region has the DNA TGTGCCAGCTCACCTCGGGAGGGCTCAGAGACCCAGTACTTC. Translated, it gives CASSPREGSETQYF. The J gene is TRBJ2-5, the V gene TRBV18, with 8 bases matching TRBD2. J gave up 4 bases and V 3 bases, and 4 bases lay outside the gene matches. CDR3 size: 14 residues. Per germline, CDR1 KGHSH and CDR2 LQKENI.

The CDR3 DNA sequence: TGTGCCAGCAGCACAGGACAGGACATTAGCGGCTACACCTTC. Translation gives CASSTGQDISGYTF. The V and J genes are TRBV7-6 and TRBJ1-2; 7 positions match TRBD1. The V gene end was trimmed by 5 bases and the J gene end by 8 bases; junction bases not matched to a gene: 11. Germline values: CDR1 SGHVS, CDR2 FNYEAQ. CDR3 size: 14 residues.

The genes are TRBV20-1 and TRBJ1-3; D uncertain. There are 14 residues in the CDR3. From germline, CDR1 is DFQATT and CDR2 SNEGSKA (reference sequence). V gave up 3 bases and J gave up 9 bases, with 18 bases separating them. The DNA of the CDR3 is TGCAGTGCTAGTGTCCCACCGGGCCGGGGCACCATATATTTT. Translating gives CSASVPPGRGTIYF.